This T cell receptor (beta chain) was documented in a study of post-analysis software for immune sequencing data. Study-level background: Recorded disease courses covered relapsing-remitting, secondary progressive and progressive-relapsing multiple sclerosis. Some patients had no subtype annotation.

Unique-molecular-identifier-tagged TCR beta cDNA libraries were used. TCRdb recomputed calls from the PCR reads with MiXCR, one row per CDR3 protein. Among fewer than 700,000 distinct CDR3 sequences listed, roughly 45% were seen once. In this sample, this clonotype turned up once. Sequencing was done on a sample of blood. The receptor was derived from a girl aged 10 to 17 with multiple sclerosis.

CDR3 sequence reads: CASHPWASSDNEQFF. CDR3 nucleotides: TGTGCCAGCCACCCTTGGGCTAGCAGCGACAATGAGCAGTTCTTC. The rearrangement joins TRBV7-8 to TRBJ2-1; weak D call: TRBD2 (5 bases). The CDR3 runs to 15 residues. The V gene lost 8 bases and the J gene lost 5 bases, with 19 bases spanning the gap. The germline gives CDR1 SGHVS, CDR2 FQNEAQ.